Shown below are 20 T cell receptor beta chains from a single sample sequenced in a study of OX40 agonist ivuxolimab in advanced cancers. Repertoires were generated with immunoSEQ multiplex PCR, while TCRdb's copy carries only in-frame clones and drops some. The data hold approximately 6,000 clones, with 90% observed a single time. The material sequenced was CD4+ or CD8+ T cells sorted from blood, taken in a trial of the OX40 agonist ivuxolimab. The receptors originated from an adult with an advanced solid tumor such as melanoma, head and neck, liver or kidney cancer.

This chain uses TRBV18 with TRBJ2-7, with 8 bases fitting TRBD2. This CDR3 has 17 amino acids. Unmatched junction bases numbered 15, after V lost 3 bases and J lost 5 bases. The germline CDR1 and CDR2 sequences are KGHSH and LQKENI. DNA for the CDR3: TGTGCCAGCTCACCTCCCGGGGGGGCTGGATTGGGGGACGAGCAGTACTTC. The encoded protein is CASSPPGGAGLGDEQYF.

Only a few counts were recorded for this clone. CDR3 sequence: CASSEYFSYEQYF. CDR3 bases: TGTGCCAGCAGTGAATATTTCTCCTACGAGCAGTACTTC. V gene TRBV25-1 combines with J gene TRBJ2-7; D is unresolved. Germline V gene sequence: CDR1 MGHDK, CDR2 SYGVNS. V was clipped by 0 bases and J by 0 bases, with 3 bases between them. The CDR3 has 13 amino acids.

The chain carries TRBV5-4 and TRBJ2-7, with 8 bases that match TRBD1. This CDR3 has 14 residues. Trimming removed 4 bases from V and 6 bases from J; junction bases left unmatched: 9. Germline-derived CDR1 and CDR2 are SGHNT and YYREEE (reference sequence). In DNA form, the CDR3 reads TGTGCCAGCAGCCGAAGCAGGGGGCTCACCGAGCAGTACTTC. Its translation is CASSRSRGLTEQYF.

This chain connects TRBV7-2 to TRBJ2-4; perhaps TRBD2 as D (5 bases). V shed 3 bases and J shed 9 bases, with 15 bases lying between them. Looked up from germline, CDR1 is SGHTA and CDR2 is FQGNSA. CDR3 length: 14 residues. The CDR3 DNA reads as TGTGCCAGCAGCTTTACTAGTGGGGAGAGCATTCAGTACTTC. This codes for CASSFTSGESIQYF.

By sample share, this clone is large. The chain couples TRBV9 to TRBJ2-7; 11 bases are a match to TRBD2. The CDR3 consists of 15 residues. V lost 3 bases to trimming and J lost 0 bases; unmatched junction nucleotides: 2. Germline values: CDR1 SGDLS, CDR2 YYNGEE. DNA of the CDR3: TGTGCCAGCAGCGCGACTAGCGGGAACTCCTACGAGCAGTACTTC. Its translation: CASSATSGNSYEQYF.

The chain employs TRBV4-2 and TRBJ2-7, with TRBD2 identical over 10 bases. CDR3 length: 13 residues. With V trimmed by 2 bases and J by 7 bases, 2 bases remained unmatched. Per the germline V gene, CDR1 is LGHNA and CDR2 is YNFKEQ. The CDR3 region is CASSQTLAGEQYF. For the CDR3, the DNA is TGTGCCAGCAGCCAAACACTAGCGGGGGAGCAGTACTTC.

This chain connects TRBV5-6 to TRBJ1-1; 7 bases align to TRBD1. This CDR3 region has 15 residues. J lost 2 bases, V lost 4 bases, and 8 bases had no gene match. CDR1 and CDR2 (germline): SGHDT, YYEEEE. The CDR3 loop reads CASSGGTATNTEAFF. The CDR3 DNA reads TGTGCCAGCAGCGGGGGGACAGCAACCAACACTGAAGCTTTCTTT.

The gene calls are TRBV29-1 and TRBJ1-1; D is undetermined. The CDR3 is made up of 13 amino acids. The germline V gene encodes CDR1 SQVTM and CDR2 ANQGSEA. V was trimmed by 3 bases and J by 0 bases, leaving 8 bases between them. CDR3 coding DNA: TGCAGCGTTGATGCGGTAATGAACACTGAAGCTTTCTTT. Translation: CSVDAVMNTEAFF.

This clone has a single count. V and J are TRBV6-6 and TRBJ2-1; 9 bases are a match to TRBD2. The CDR3 runs 15 residues. With 6 bases clipped from V and 2 bases from J, the junction kept 5 bases outside the gene matches. CDR1 is MNHNY and CDR2 is SVGAGI in the germline V gene (reference sequence). The CDR3 here is CASSPGLATYNEQFF. In DNA, the CDR3 is TGTGCCAGCAGCCCGGGACTAGCTACCTACAATGAGCAGTTCTTC.

The chain links TRBV11-1 to TRBJ2-1; D is uncertain. In germline, CDR1 is SGHAT, CDR2 FQDESV (reference sequence). The CDR3 spans 15 residues. The V gene lost 5 bases and the J gene lost 4 bases, with 15 bases spanning the gap. CDR3 residues: CASSNFPASYNEQFF. For the CDR3, the DNA is TGTGCCAGCAGCAATTTCCCTGCCTCATACAATGAGCAGTTCTTC.

The rearrangement joins TRBV25-1 to TRBJ2-1; 11 nucleotides align to TRBD2. There are 14 residues in the CDR3. Germline V gene lookup returns CDR1 MGHDK and CDR2 SYGVNS. The J segment lost 6 bases and the V segment lost 4 bases, leaving 2 bases of the junction unmatched. CDR3 protein: CASSGTSGGNEQFF. As DNA, the CDR3 is TGTGCCAGCAGTGGAACTAGCGGGGGCAATGAGCAGTTCTTC. The full variable domain, rest sourced from reference TRBV25-1 and TRBJ2-1, is EADIYQTPRYLVIGTGKKITLECSQTMGHDKMYWYQQDPGMELHLIHYSYGVNSTEKGDLSSESTVSRIRTEHFPLTLESARPSHTSQYLCASSGTSGGNEQFFGPGTRLTVL.

The sample holds one count of this clone. This chain links TRBV2 with TRBJ1-2; no clear D gene. This CDR3 comprises 14 residues. Per germline, CDR1 SNHLY and CDR2 FYNNEI. V lost 3 bases and J lost 4, with 12 bases in between. The chain's CDR3 is CASSEEGLGYGYTF. The CDR3 DNA sequence: TGTGCCAGCAGTGAGGAAGGGTTGGGCTATGGCTACACCTTC.

This chain connects TRBV2 to TRBJ1-5; TRBD1 agrees at 8 bases. The V gene end was trimmed by 0 bases and the J gene end by 7 bases; junction bases not matched to a gene: 11. The germline V gene encodes CDR1 SNHLY and CDR2 FYNNEI. This CDR3 has 17 residues. The DNA for the CDR3 is TGTGCCAGCAGTGAAGCTTTTTTAGACAGGGGAACGCAGCCCCAGCATTTT. Residues: CASSEAFLDRGTQPQHF. The full variable domain, completed using reference TRBV2 and TRBJ1-5, is EPEVTQTPSHQVTQMGQEVILRCVPISNHLYFYWYRQILGQKVEFLVSFYNNEISEKSEIFDDQFSVERPDGSNFTLKIRSTKLEDSAMYFCASSEAFLDRGTQPQHFGDGTRLSIL.

The count of this clone is one. This chain connects TRBV4-2 to TRBJ1-1; D not resolved. Trimming took off 0 bases at V and 4 bases at J, with 15 bases between the two ends. The CDR3 sequence is 16 residues long. Germline CDR1 reads LGHNA; CDR2 reads YNFKEQ. The CDR3: CASSQDLQAPGTEAFF. DNA for the CDR3: TGTGCCAGCAGCCAAGATCTACAAGCACCCGGCACTGAAGCTTTCTTT.

The chain has TRBV6-1 and TRBJ2-5; D is perhaps TRBD1 (5 bases). In germline, CDR1 is MNHNS, CDR2 SASEGT. V lost 2 bases, J lost 2 bases, and 12 bases lay in between. The CDR3 runs 15 residues. CDR3 region: CASSELAGLQETQYF. CDR3 nucleotide sequence: TGTGCCAGCAGTGAATTGGCAGGGCTACAAGAGACCCAGTACTTC.

The genes are TRBV4-1 and TRBJ2-1; 12 bases match TRBD2. This CDR3 region has 20 residues. V was clipped by 4 bases and J by 0 bases; unmatched bases: 13. From germline, CDR1 is MGHRA and CDR2 YSYEKL. Written as DNA, the CDR3 is TGCGCCAGCAGCCTTACCCGACTAGCGGGAGCCCAGGACTCCTACAATGAGCAGTTCTTC. Translating gives CASSLTRLAGAQDSYNEQFF.

This chain joins TRBV5-1 and TRBJ2-1; no firm D call. Trimming removed 4 bases at V and 4 bases at J, with 12 bases between. Per the germline V gene, CDR1 is SGHRS and CDR2 is YFSETQ. The CDR3 runs 14 residues. CDR3 nucleotide sequence: TGCGCCAGCAGCCTACTCGGCAGTTACAATGAGCAGTTCTTC. It translates to CASSLLGSYNEQFF.

This rearrangement joins TRBV19 to TRBJ2-1, with 10 bases fitting TRBD2. V was pared by 0 bases and J by 3 bases, with 5 bases of the junction left unmatched. The CDR3 covers 17 residues. Germline CDR1 LNHDA, CDR2 SQIVND (reference sequence). The CDR3 DNA reads as TGTGCCAGTAGTATAGATCTAGCGGGAGAACACTACAATGAGCAGTTCTTC. It encodes CASSIDLAGEHYNEQFF.

The CDR3 nucleotides read TGTGCCAGCTCACCACCAGATAATTCACCCCTCCACTTT. This codes for CASSPPDNSPLHF. V usage is TRBV18 and J usage is TRBJ1-6; D unresolved. V lost 0 bases and J 5 bases, leaving 2 bases between the germline ends. The CDR3 is 13 amino acids. Germline values: CDR1 KGHSH, CDR2 LQKENI.

The rearrangement uses TRBV28 and TRBJ2-2; 8 bases line up with TRBD1. The CDR3 has 18 residues. J gave up 2 bases and V 4 bases, and 12 bases lay outside the gene matches. Germline lookup yields CDR1 MDHEN and CDR2 SYDVKM. The CDR3 sequence is CASSSIPRTGTNTGELFF. The CDR3 DNA sequence: TGTGCCAGCAGTTCCATCCCTCGGACAGGGACAAACACCGGGGAGCTGTTTTTT.